This TCR beta chain was recorded in a study of metastatic and nonmetastatic thyroid tumors. Turning to the study itself: Where malignant and benign thyroid patients were concerned, repertoires were compared across blood and tumor or nodule tissue.

TCRdb recomputed clones from the PCR reads via MiXCR. The sample consists of some 28,000 clones, around 3.9% of them appearing once. No treatment had been given to any patient before thyroid surgery. The CDR3 extends over 15 amino acids. V was clipped by 6 bases and J by 9 bases; unmatched bases: 9. Germline V gene data show CDR1 as MNHEY and CDR2 as SVGEGT. V is TRBV6-2 or TRBV6-3 and J is TRBJ1-6, with 9 bases aligning to TRBD1. This receptor was obtained from a male donor with papillary thyroid cancer or a benign thyroid nodule (not recorded which). Some clones in this sample may be carry-over from other donors' samples. Sequencing was performed on blood. The CDR3 spells CASRGGQGFASPLHF. CDR3 nucleotide sequence: TGTGCCAGCAGGGGGGGACAGGGTTTCGCTTCACCCCTCCACTTT.